This T cell receptor beta chain was documented in a study of response to subunit inactivated influenza vaccine. TCRdb fed the RT-PCR reads into MiXCR, producing one record per CDR3 protein. The sample records 150,000 to 200,000 distinct CDR3 sequences, about 10% being singletons. Germline lookup yields CDR1 MGHDK and CDR2 SYGVNS. Trimming cost V 2 bases and J 4 bases; bases outside gene matches: 8. The CDR3 totals 18 residues. At least ten counts were recorded for this clonotype. The TCR originated in a man aged 45-69 years who received an inactivated influenza vaccine. Sample: CD8+ T cells sorted from PBMCs, taken about 23 months after vaccination. The gene calls are TRBV25-1 and TRBJ2-2, with 12 positions matching TRBD2. CDR3 nucleotide sequence: TGTGCCAGCAGTGAAAGGACTAGCGGGGTCCTGGGCACCGGGGAGCTGTTTTTT. Amino acids: CASSERTSGVLGTGELFF.